One sample yielded the 7 T cell receptor beta chains listed below, sequenced in a study of CD8+ T cells in alopecia areata. Researchers gathered lesional scalp punch biopsies and peripheral blood from patients with alopecia areata. As the sequencing template, cDNA was produced by extracting RNA and reverse transcribing it. Clones were read by immunoSEQ multiplex PCR, and TCRdb kept only the in-frame ones, dropping some. This table has about 7,500 clones, 65% to 70% appearing once. The sequences come from skin, collected at week 0. Every receptor here comes from a human donor with alopecia areata.

The gene calls are TRBV29-1 and TRBJ1-2; D is uncertain. Trimming pared 7 bases from V and 4 bases from J, leaving 10 bases between. This CDR3 region has 11 residues. The germline V gene has CDR1 SQVTM and CDR2 ANQGSEA. The CDR3 loop reads CSGGSSYGYTF. The CDR3 DNA reads as TGCAGCGGTGGTAGCAGCTATGGCTACACCTTC.

The genes are TRBV6-1 and TRBJ2-7; tentative D call: TRBD1 (6 bases). The CDR3 contains 12 residues. V was shortened by 7 bases and J by 3 bases, with 10 bases between the two germline ends. The germline gives CDR1 MNHNS, CDR2 SASEGT. The CDR3 coding sequence is TGTGCCAGCACCGGACAGTACTACGAGCAGTACTTC. Translating gives CASTGQYYEQYF.

The CDR3: CASRPTTSGRNEQFF. The CDR3 DNA reads as TGCGCCAGCAGACCGACTACTAGCGGTCGCAATGAGCAGTTCTTC. The chain couples TRBV4-1 to TRBJ2-1; 8 bases match TRBD2. The CDR3 is 15 amino acids. Germline CDR1 reads MGHRA; CDR2 reads YSYEKL. J was trimmed by 6 bases and V by 6 bases; bases with no gene match: 10.

This chain joins TRBV6-4 and TRBJ2-3, with a possible D match to TRBD2 (5 bases). The CDR3 consists of 14 residues. Germline assignment: CDR1 MRHNA and CDR2 SNTAGT. The V and J ends lost 2 bases and 10 bases respectively, with 16 bases between them. CDR3 bases: TGTGCCAGCAGTGACGGGATCTACCGGGATGCGCAGTATTTT. Translated, it gives CASSDGIYRDAQYF.

This chain connects TRBV27 to TRBJ2-1; no reliable D call. Germline V gives CDR1 MNHEY, CDR2 SMNVEV (reference sequence). Trimming took off 2 bases at V and 3 bases at J, with 14 bases between the two ends. CDR3 length equals 16 residues. CDR3 coding DNA: TGTGCCAGCAGTTTAATAGGGTCAGGAGACTACAATGAGCAGTTCTTC. Its protein is CASSLIGSGDYNEQFF.

The chain has TRBV5-4 and TRBJ1-5; 8 bases match TRBD1. The CDR3 is made up of 14 amino acids. Trimming at V came to 0 bases and at J to 4 bases, leaving 0 bases not matched to a gene. Looked up from germline, CDR1 is SGHNT and CDR2 is YYREEE (reference sequence). The CDR3 DNA follows: TGTGCCAGCAGCTTGGACAGGGGGAATCAGCCCCAGCATTTT. This encodes CASSLDRGNQPQHF.

This rearrangement joins TRBV9 to TRBJ2-3; D possibly matches TRBD1 or TRBD2 (5 bases each). This CDR3 is built from 16 residues. V shed 4 bases and J shed 3 bases, with 18 bases lying between them. The germline CDR1 and CDR2 sequences are SGDLS and YYNGEE. The CDR3, as DNA: TGTGCCAGCAGCCCTCGCGTGGGGGTAGGAACAGATACGCAGTATTTT. Residues: CASSPRVGVGTDTQYF. The entire variable domain, with the rest obtained from reference TRBV9 and TRBJ2-3, is as follows: DSGVTQTPKHLITATGQRVTLRCSPRSGDLSVYWYQQSLDQGLQFLIQYYNGEERAKGNILERFSAQQFPDLHSELNLSSLELGDSALYFCASSPRVGVGTDTQYFGPGTRLTVL.